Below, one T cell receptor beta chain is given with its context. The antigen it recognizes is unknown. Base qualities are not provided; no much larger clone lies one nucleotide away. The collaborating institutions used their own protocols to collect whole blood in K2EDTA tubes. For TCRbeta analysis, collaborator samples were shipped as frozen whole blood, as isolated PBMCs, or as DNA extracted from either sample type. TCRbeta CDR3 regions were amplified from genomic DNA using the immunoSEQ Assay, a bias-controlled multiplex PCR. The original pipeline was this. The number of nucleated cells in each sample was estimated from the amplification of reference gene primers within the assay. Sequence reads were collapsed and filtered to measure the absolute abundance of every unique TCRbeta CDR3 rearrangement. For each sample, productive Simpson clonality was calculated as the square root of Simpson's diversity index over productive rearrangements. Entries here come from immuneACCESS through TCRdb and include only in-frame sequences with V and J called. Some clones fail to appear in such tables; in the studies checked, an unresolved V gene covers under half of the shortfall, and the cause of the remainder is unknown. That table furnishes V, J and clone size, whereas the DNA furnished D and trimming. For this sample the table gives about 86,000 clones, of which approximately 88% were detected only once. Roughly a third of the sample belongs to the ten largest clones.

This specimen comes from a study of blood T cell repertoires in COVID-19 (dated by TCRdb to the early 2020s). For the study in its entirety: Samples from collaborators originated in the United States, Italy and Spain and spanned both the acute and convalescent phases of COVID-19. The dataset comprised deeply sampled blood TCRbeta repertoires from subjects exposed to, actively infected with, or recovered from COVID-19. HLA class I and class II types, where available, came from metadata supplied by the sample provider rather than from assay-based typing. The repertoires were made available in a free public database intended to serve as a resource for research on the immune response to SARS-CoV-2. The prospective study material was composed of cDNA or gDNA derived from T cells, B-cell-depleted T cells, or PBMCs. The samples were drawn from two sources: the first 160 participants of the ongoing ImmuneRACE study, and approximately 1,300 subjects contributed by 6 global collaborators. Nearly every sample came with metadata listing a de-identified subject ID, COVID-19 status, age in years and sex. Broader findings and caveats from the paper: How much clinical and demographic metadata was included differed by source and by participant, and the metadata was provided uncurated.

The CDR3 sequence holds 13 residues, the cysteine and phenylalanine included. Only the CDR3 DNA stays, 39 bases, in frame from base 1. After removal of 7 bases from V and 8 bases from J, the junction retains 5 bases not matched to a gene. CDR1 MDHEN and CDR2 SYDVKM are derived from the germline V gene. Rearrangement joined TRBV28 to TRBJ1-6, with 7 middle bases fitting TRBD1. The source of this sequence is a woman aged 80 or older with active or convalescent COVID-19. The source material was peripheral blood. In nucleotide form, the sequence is TGTGCCAGCACACAGGGGAGAGATTCACCCCTCCACTTT. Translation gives CASTQGRDSPLHF.